What follows is one TCR beta chain and its context. Antigen unknown. Two oligonucleotides, mixed equimolar, formed the beta constant-region primer covering TRBC1 and TRBC2. TCRdb used MiXCR to reprocess the UMI-ligation and nested PCR reads, holding one entry per CDR3 protein. The sample carries under 150,000 distinct CDR3 sequences, more than 15% recorded once. Trimming took off 5 bases at V and 5 bases at J, with 16 bases between the two ends. Germline assignment: CDR1 MDHEN and CDR2 SYDVKM. The CDR3 loop spans 14 amino acids. The data derive from a study of naive and memory T cell subsets. Study-wide results and caveats: Clonotypes are single alpha or beta chains, not paired receptors.

The source of this sequence is a human donor in good health. The sample was naive CD4+ T cells from blood. This rearrangement joins TRBV28 to TRBJ2-7; D call uncertain. CDR3 protein: CASSLTPLSHEQYF. Written as DNA, the CDR3 is TGTGCCAGCAGTCTCACCCCCCTTTCGCACGAGCAGTACTTC.